Listed below are T cell receptor beta chains from one sample, sequenced in a study of blood T cell repertoires in COVID-19. Clones were sequenced by immunoSEQ multiplex PCR, and TCRdb holds only the in-frame ones, with some missing. The sample yields around 250,000 clones, approximately 84% seen once. Sequenced: PBMCs or T cells enriched from blood (not recorded which). The receptors originated from a man younger than 30 who had recovered from COVID-19. Each CDR3 is given with its conserved first and last residue. The D gene is left open where the match is weak. Some rows mark clone size as missing; the rest say once, few, many or name a class of expanded clone.

V,size,D,J,CDR3,DNA
TRBV5-1,NA,NA,TRBJ2-7,CASSLGLSEQYF,TGCGCCAGCAGCTTGGGGTTGAGCGAGCAGTACTTC
TRBV12-5,NA,NA,TRBJ1-1,CASGLVLKRGNTEAFF,TGTGCTAGTGGTTTGGTACTTAAGCGGGGGAACACTGAAGCTTTCTTT
TRBV11-3,NA,TRBD2,TRBJ2-3,CASSPPWRAGGPTDTQYF,TGTGCCAGCAGCCCCCCTTGGCGAGCGGGAGGCCCAACAGATACGCAGTATTTT
TRBV6-5,NA,TRBD1,TRBJ1-6,CASTSYTGVSPLHF,TGTGCCAGCACTTCCTACACAGGGGTGTCACCCCTCCACTTT
TRBV4-1,NA,NA,TRBJ2-7,CASSQDSNRASGQYEQYF,TGCGCCAGCAGCCAAGATTCCAATAGGGCTAGCGGACAGTACGAGCAGTACTTC
TRBV4-1,NA,NA,TRBJ2-7,CASSQVPDYEQYF,TGCGCCAGCAGCCAAGTTCCAGACTACGAGCAGTACTTC
TRBV11-3,NA,TRBD2,TRBJ2-7,CASRRTSGSYEQYF,TGTGCCAGCAGACGGACTAGCGGCTCCTACGAGCAGTACTTC
TRBV5-8,NA,TRBD1,TRBJ2-3,CASSPRDRSTDTQYF,TGTGCCAGCAGCCCCCGGGACAGGAGCACAGATACGCAGTATTTT
TRBV9,NA,TRBD1,TRBJ2-1,CASSLGTGAYNEQFF,TGTGCCAGCAGTTTGGGGACAGGAGCCTACAATGAGCAGTTCTTC
TRBV30,NA,NA,TRBJ1-6,CAWNLGAPPLHF,TGTGCCTGGAATCTGGGAGCTCCACCCCTCCACTTT
TRBV5-4,NA,TRBD1,TRBJ1-4,CASSATVLRDRFAKLFF,TGTGCCAGCAGCGCAACTGTTCTCCGGGACAGGTTCGCAAAACTGTTTTTT
TRBV7-2,NA,TRBD1,TRBJ1-6,CASSFRDRDNSPLHF,TGTGCCAGCAGCTTCCGGGACAGAGATAATTCACCCCTCCACTTT
TRBV18,NA,TRBD1,TRBJ2-5,CASSPRKGAEETQYF,TGTGCCAGCTCACCACGGAAGGGGGCGGAGGAGACCCAGTACTTC
TRBV5-6,NA,TRBD1,TRBJ2-7,CASSLVQGSSYEQYF,TGTGCCAGCAGCTTGGTACAGGGGTCCTCCTACGAGCAGTACTTC
TRBV6-1,few,NA,TRBJ2-7,CASSAPYRVRSHEQYF,TGTGCCAGCAGTGCGCCTTACAGGGTTCGAAGCCACGAGCAGTACTTC
TRBV4-2,NA,TRBD2,TRBJ2-3,CASSQGLAGTDTQYF,TGTGCCAGCAGCCAAGGCCTAGCGGGAACAGATACGCAGTATTTT
TRBV10-3,NA,NA,TRBJ1-3,CAISPGTSSGNTIYF,TGTGCCATCAGTCCCGGGACAAGCTCTGGAAACACCATATATTTT
TRBV28,NA,NA,TRBJ1-2,CASILQGAYGYTF,TGTGCCAGCATCTTACAGGGTGCCTATGGCTACACCTTC
TRBV11-2,NA,NA,TRBJ1-1,CASSPYPAEAESTEAFF,TGTGCCAGCAGCCCATACCCCGCGGAGGCAGAGAGCACTGAAGCTTTCTTT
TRBV4-1,NA,NA,TRBJ2-5,CASSSMGTHKETQYF,TGCGCCAGCAGCTCCATGGGGACACACAAAGAGACCCAGTACTTC
TRBV28,NA,NA,TRBJ2-7,CASSFTGNSYEQYF,TGTGCCAGCAGTTTTACAGGCAACTCCTACGAGCAGTACTTC
TRBV5-1,NA,NA,TRBJ2-3,CASSSGLLGIDTQYF,TGCGCCAGCAGCTCCGGACTCCTGGGGATTGATACGCAGTATTTT
TRBV19,NA,NA,TRBJ1-2,CASSFGGGDYGYTF,TGTGCCAGTAGTTTCGGGGGGGGCGACTATGGCTACACCTTC
TRBV30,NA,NA,TRBJ1-4,CAWSYTINEKLFF,TGTGCCTGGAGTTACACGATTAATGAAAAACTGTTTTTT
TRBV27,NA,NA,TRBJ2-7,CASSPEPLRHYEQYF,TGTGCCAGCAGTCCAGAACCCTTGAGGCATTACGAGCAGTACTTC
TRBV2,NA,NA,TRBJ1-1,CATPVRRGNTEAFF,TGTGCCACCCCAGTGAGGCGGGGGAACACTGAAGCTTTCTTT
TRBV5-1,NA,TRBD2,TRBJ2-7,CASSSGLAREAWSYEQYF,TGCGCCAGCAGCTCTGGACTAGCGAGAGAAGCTTGGAGCTACGAGCAGTACTTC
TRBV4-1,once,NA,TRBJ1-5,CASSQVRGSNQPQHF,TGCGCCAGCAGCCAAGTTCGGGGATCCAATCAGCCCCAGCATTTT
TRBV7-9,once,TRBD2,TRBJ2-1,CASSPGTSYYNEQFF,TGTGCCAGCAGCCCCGGGACTAGCTACTACAATGAGCAGTTCTTC
TRBV5-1,NA,NA,TRBJ2-1,CASSLVPSYEQFF,TGCGCCAGCAGCTTGGTGCCTAGCTATGAGCAGTTCTTC
TRBV11-2,NA,NA,TRBJ1-4,CASSPKGEINEKLFF,TGTGCCAGCAGCCCAAAGGGGGAGATCAATGAAAAACTGTTTTTT
TRBV6-1,NA,NA,TRBJ1-1,CASSEGRARRAEAFF,TGTGCCAGCAGTGAAGGCCGCGCCCGGAGGGCTGAAGCTTTCTTT
TRBV6-5,few,TRBD2,TRBJ2-3,CASSTTSGGADTQYF,TGTGCCAGCAGCACTACTAGCGGGGGGGCAGATACGCAGTATTTT
TRBV2,NA,TRBD1,TRBJ1-2,CASSAQGPGYTF,TGTGCCAGCAGTGCACAGGGGCCCGGCTACACCTTC
TRBV3-1/TRBV3-2,once,TRBD1,TRBJ2-7,CASSPFPTGGYEQYF,TGTGCCAGCAGCCCTTTTCCGACAGGGGGCTACGAGCAGTACTTC
TRBV11-2,few,NA,TRBJ2-1,CASSPPGMMQFF,TGTGCCAGCAGTCCTCCAGGGATGATGCAGTTCTTC
TRBV7-9,NA,TRBD1,TRBJ2-2,CASSSGWTGDAGELFF,TGTGCCAGCAGCTCAGGTTGGACAGGGGATGCCGGGGAGCTGTTTTTT
TRBV5-4,NA,NA,TRBJ2-5,CASSLENTYREETQYF,TGTGCCAGCAGCTTGGAAAATACTTACAGGGAAGAGACCCAGTACTTC
TRBV5-1,NA,NA,TRBJ2-1,CASSTLAYNEQFF,TGCGCCAGCAGCACCCTAGCCTACAATGAGCAGTTCTTC
TRBV6-5,NA,TRBD1,TRBJ1-1,CASRWGQGARTEAFF,TGTGCCAGCAGATGGGGACAGGGGGCACGCACTGAAGCTTTCTTT
TRBV5-1,NA,NA,TRBJ2-7,CASSPNRDPQYF,TGCGCCAGCAGCCCGAACCGGGATCCTCAGTACTTC
TRBV2,NA,NA,TRBJ1-1,CASYDPVPTGTEAFF,TGTGCCAGCTATGACCCTGTCCCCACGGGCACTGAAGCTTTCTTT
TRBV18,NA,TRBD2,TRBJ2-3,CASSPSGLAGITDTQYF,TGTGCCAGCTCACCATCCGGGCTAGCGGGGATCACAGATACGCAGTATTTT
TRBV11-3,NA,TRBD2,TRBJ2-2,CASSLVPGLAGGRNTGELFF,TGTGCCAGCAGCTTAGTCCCCGGGCTAGCGGGAGGCCGAAACACCGGGGAGCTGTTTTTT
TRBV6-5,NA,TRBD2,TRBJ2-1,CASSYPSGKGLDEQFF,TGTGCCAGCAGTTACCCTAGCGGGAAAGGGTTGGATGAGCAGTTCTTC
TRBV11-2,NA,TRBD1,TRBJ2-7,CASSPPGGVRAYEQYF,TGTGCCAGCAGCCCCCCAGGGGGCGTTCGGGCCTACGAGCAGTACTTC
TRBV19,NA,TRBD1,TRBJ1-5,CASSIQGGRNQPQHF,TGTGCCAGTAGTATACAGGGGGGAAGGAATCAGCCCCAGCATTTT
TRBV5-3,NA,TRBD1,TRBJ1-6,CARSPFPGQISSYNSPLHF,TGTGCCAGAAGCCCGTTTCCGGGACAGATCAGCTCCTATAATTCACCCCTCCACTTT
TRBV2,NA,NA,TRBJ1-4,CASRTWGGGEKLFF,TGTGCCAGCAGGACATGGGGGGGCGGAGAAAAACTGTTTTTT
TRBV28,NA,NA,TRBJ1-4,CASSFSGAEKLFF,TGTGCCAGCAGTTTCTCAGGGGCCGAAAAACTGTTTTTT
TRBV9,NA,TRBD1,TRBJ1-2,CASSVAGTGWNYGYTF,TGTGCCAGCAGCGTAGCCGGGACAGGGTGGAACTATGGCTACACCTTC
TRBV3-1/TRBV3-2,NA,TRBD1,TRBJ1-2,CASSQDGQGINYGYTF,TGTGCCAGCAGCCAAGATGGACAGGGCATAAACTATGGCTACACCTTC
TRBV7-9,NA,NA,TRBJ2-7,CASSFPGEHEQYF,TGTGCCAGCAGCTTCCCAGGGGAACACGAGCAGTACTTC
TRBV6-1,NA,TRBD1,TRBJ1-2,CASSEPGTGGGYTF,TGTGCCAGCAGTGAACCCGGGACAGGGGGCGGCTACACCTTC
TRBV30,NA,TRBD2,TRBJ2-3,CAWSVDIAGGGDTQYF,TGTGCCTGGAGTGTTGACATAGCGGGGGGTGGCGATACGCAGTATTTT